This TCR beta chain was captured by sequencing in a study of human T cells and chemical hapten exposure. General study results and limits: DPC sensitization left the count of TCRs above 1 in 1000 unchanged.

Deletions cut 11 bases from V and 5 bases from J, with 15 bases between. The CDR3 totals 12 residues. Germline values: CDR1 LNHDA, CDR2 SQIVND (reference sequence). For the library, individual cDNA molecules each received unique molecular identifiers. Via MiXCR, TCRdb re-called the RACE reads, giving one row per CDR3 protein. Of some 78,000 distinct CDR3 sequences listed, roughly 8.7% are singletons. On this clonotype: The antigen is undetermined.

Time point indicated: healthy volunteer bleed at 6 weeks. Extraction yielded total RNA from whole blood (unfractionated). Sequencing input: whole blood. This sequence originates from a male donor in good health. Some clones in this sample may be carry-over from other donors' samples. The chain uses TRBV19 and TRBJ1-1; D is unclear. The CDR3 protein is CASNKGDTEAFF. The CDR3 nucleotides are TGTGCCTCTAATAAGGGTGATACTGAAGCTTTCTTT. The complete variable domain, with remaining parts taken from reference TRBV19 and TRBJ1-1, reads DGGITQSPKYLFRKEGQNVTLSCEQNLNHDAMYWYRQDPGQGLRLIYYSQIVNDFQKGDIAEGYSVSREKKESFPLTVTSAQKNPTAFYLCASNKGDTEAFFGQGTRLTVV.